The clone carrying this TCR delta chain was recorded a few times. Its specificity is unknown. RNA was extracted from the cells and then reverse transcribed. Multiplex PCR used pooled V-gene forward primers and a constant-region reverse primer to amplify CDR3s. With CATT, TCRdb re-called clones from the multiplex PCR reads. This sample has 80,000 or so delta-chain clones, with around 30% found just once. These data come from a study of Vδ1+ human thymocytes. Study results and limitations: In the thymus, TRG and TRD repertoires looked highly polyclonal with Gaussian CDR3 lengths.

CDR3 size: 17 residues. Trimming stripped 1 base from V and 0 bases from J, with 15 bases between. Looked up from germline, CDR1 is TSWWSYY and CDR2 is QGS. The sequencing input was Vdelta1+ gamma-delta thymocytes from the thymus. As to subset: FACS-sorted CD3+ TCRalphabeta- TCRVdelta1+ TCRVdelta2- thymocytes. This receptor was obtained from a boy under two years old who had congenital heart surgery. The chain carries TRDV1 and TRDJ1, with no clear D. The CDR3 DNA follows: TGTGCTCTTGGGGAACGAGACCCAACGACAGACACCGATAAACTCATCTTT. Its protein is CALGERDPTTDTDKLIF.